This T cell receptor (beta chain) was identified during a study of post-analysis software for immune sequencing data. This clonotype has at least ten counts. Each TCR beta cDNA library carried unique molecular identifiers. TCRdb passed the PCR reads through MiXCR, listing each CDR3 protein once. Seen here are a few hundred thousand distinct CDR3 sequences, 30% to 45% observed once, and the top ten hold around 4.7%. This clonotype was obtained from a girl aged 10-17 years with multiple sclerosis. The specimen was blood.

The CDR3: CASSPGGADYGYTF. The CDR3 DNA reads TGTGCCAGCAGCCCTGGGGGGGCGGACTATGGCTACACCTTC. The chain combines TRBV7-9 with TRBJ1-2, with a tentative D call TRBD1 (6 bases). The length of the CDR3 is 14 residues. The V end was cut by 5 bases, the J end by 3 bases, with 13 bases between. Germline V gene sequence: CDR1 SEHNR, CDR2 FQNEAQ (reference sequence).